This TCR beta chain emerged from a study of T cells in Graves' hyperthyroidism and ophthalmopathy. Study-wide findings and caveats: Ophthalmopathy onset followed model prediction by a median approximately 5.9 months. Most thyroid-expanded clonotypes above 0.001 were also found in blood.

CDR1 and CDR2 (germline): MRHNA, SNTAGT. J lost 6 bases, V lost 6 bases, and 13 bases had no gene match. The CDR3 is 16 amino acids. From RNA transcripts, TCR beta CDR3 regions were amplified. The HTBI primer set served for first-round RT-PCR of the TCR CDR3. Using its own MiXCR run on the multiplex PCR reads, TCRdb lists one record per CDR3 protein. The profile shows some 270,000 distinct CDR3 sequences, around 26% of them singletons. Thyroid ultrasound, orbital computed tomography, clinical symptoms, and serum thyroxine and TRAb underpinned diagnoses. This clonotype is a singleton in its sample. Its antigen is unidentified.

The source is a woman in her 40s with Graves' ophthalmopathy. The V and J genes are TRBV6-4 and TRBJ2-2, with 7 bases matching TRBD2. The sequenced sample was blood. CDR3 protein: CASSQGAERDAGELFF. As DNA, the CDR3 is TGTGCCAGCAGCCAGGGCGCTGAGCGGGATGCCGGGGAGCTGTTTTTT.